The next 10 T cell receptor beta chains were all read from a single sample in a study of shared clonotypes between healthy human individuals. Clones were sequenced by immunoSEQ multiplex PCR, and TCRdb holds only the in-frame ones, with some missing. The sample holds roughly 2.1 million clones; 93% are singletons and the top ten take around 1.7%. The naive CD8 subset, CD45RO-negative cells positively selected for CCR7, excluded terminally differentiated effector memory CD45RA+ cells. Input material: naive CD8+ T cells from PBMCs. Receptors were obtained from a young man in good health. Some clones in this sample may be carry-over from other donors' samples.

The rearrangement uses TRBV5-4 and TRBJ2-7; the match to TRBD2 covers 8 bases. Germline CDR1 reads SGHNT; CDR2 reads YYREEE (reference sequence). The V segment lost 2 bases and the J segment 6 bases; nucleotides outside the gene matches: 4. CDR3 size: 13 residues. CDR3 sequence: CASSFGGRSEQYF. The CDR3 DNA sequence: TGTGCCAGCAGCTTTGGCGGGAGGAGCGAGCAGTACTTC.

The V gene is TRBV4-1, the J gene TRBJ1-5, with D hard to call. V lost 1 base and J lost 2, with 12 bases in between. The CDR3 totals 16 residues. Germline V gene data show CDR1 as MGHRA and CDR2 as YSYEKL. In DNA, the CDR3 is TGCGCCAGCAGCCAAGGGTTCTACATTGGCAATCAGCCCCAGCATTTT. This gives the protein CASSQGFYIGNQPQHF.

The DNA for the CDR3 is TGTGCCAGCACCCCATCCCTAGCGGGATTTACTAGCACAGATACGCAGTATTTT. Residues: CASTPSLAGFTSTDTQYF. The V gene is TRBV9, the J gene TRBJ2-3; 9 bases align to TRBD2. Germline V gives CDR1 SGDLS, CDR2 YYNGEE. This CDR3 region has 18 residues. J lost 0 bases, V lost 6 bases, and 14 bases had no gene match.

This clone was counted only a few times. This chain joins TRBV19 and TRBJ2-1, with D perhaps matching TRBD2 (5 bases). Between the trimmed V and J ends, which lost 5 bases and 3 bases, there was a span of 5 bases. The CDR3 extends over 12 amino acids. Germline V CDR1 and CDR2: LNHDA, SQIVND (reference sequence). DNA of the CDR3: TGTGCCAGTAGTCGGGACTACAATGAGCAGTTCTTC. Its translation is CASSRDYNEQFF.

The chain recombines TRBV10-3 with TRBJ2-7; no firm D call. V was pared by 4 bases and J by 3 bases, with 10 bases between. The CDR3 totals 13 residues. CDR1 is ENHRY and CDR2 is SYGVKD in the germline V gene. The CDR3 region is CAISAGRRYEQYF. CDR3 DNA sequence: TGTGCCATCAGTGCCGGCAGACGCTACGAGCAGTACTTC.

The chain carries TRBV19 and TRBJ1-2, with TRBD1 as a possible D gene (5 bases). The CDR3 length is 13 residues. V shed 7 bases and J shed 4 bases, with 13 bases lying between them. Germline V gene sequence: CDR1 LNHDA, CDR2 SQIVND (reference sequence). The CDR3, as DNA: TGTGCCAGTAATCCGGGACTTTTCTATGGCTACACCTTC. Translated, it gives CASNPGLFYGYTF.

The chain has TRBV9 and TRBJ1-2; no clear D gene. CDR3 length equals 13 residues. The V end was cut by 0 bases, the J end by 6 bases, with 9 bases between. CDR1 is SGDLS and CDR2 is YYNGEE in the germline V gene. CDR3 in DNA: TGTGCCAGCAGCGTAGGGGCTAGAGATGGCTACACCTTC. Protein product: CASSVGARDGYTF.

This sequence joins TRBV7-9 and TRBJ2-1, with 7 nucleotides matching TRBD2. Germline CDR1 is SEHNR and CDR2 is FQNEAQ (reference sequence). V lost 5 bases to trimming and J lost 8 bases; unmatched junction nucleotides: 3. The CDR3 spans 12 residues. Here the CDR3 reads CASSKRGDEQFF. The CDR3 DNA is TGTGCCAGCAGCAAGCGGGGCGATGAGCAGTTCTTC.

The V call is TRBV27, the J call TRBJ1-5; D gene unclear. The germline V gene has CDR1 MNHEY and CDR2 SMNVEV (reference sequence). The ends were cut back, 6 bases at V and 0 bases at J, with 6 bases in the middle. The CDR3 contains 13 residues. CDR3 DNA sequence: TGTGCCAGCAGCGAGTATAGCAATCAGCCCCAGCATTTT. Translated: CASSEYSNQPQHF.

The J gene is TRBJ1-1, the V gene TRBV29-1, with a weak D call TRBD1 (6 bases). CDR1 is SQVTM and CDR2 is ANQGSEA in the germline V gene. This CDR3 comprises 12 residues. Trimming removed 3 bases at V and 5 bases at J, with 10 bases between. CDR3 nucleotides: TGCAGCGTTGACGCGGGGGCTACTGAAGCTTTCTTT. This sequence encodes CSVDAGATEAFF.